Listed below are T cell receptor beta chains from one sample, sequenced in a study of cytomegalovirus exposure and HLA in healthy donors. Produced via immunoSEQ multiplex PCR; TCRdb's table is partial and in-frame only. This table holds 150,000 or so clones, 60% to 85% found once. Sequencing used PBMCs. Receptor source: a middle-aged man in good health and CMV-seropositive. The CDR3 runs from the conserved cysteine through the conserved F or W. D genes are given only for firm matches. Clone size appears in some rows only: once, few, many, or a class for an expanded clone.

>NA|TRBV7-8|NA|TRBJ1-2
CASSSIPGPYGYTF
TGTGCCAGCAGCTCTATTCCAGGGCCCTATGGCTACACCTTC
>TRBD2|TRBV7-2|few|TRBJ2-1
CASTRTSGTHNEQFF
TGTGCCAGCACCCGGACTAGCGGGACGCACAATGAGCAGTTCTTC
>TRBD1|TRBV14|few|TRBJ1-2
CASSSRQGVRGYTF
TGTGCCAGCAGCTCTAGGCAGGGGGTTCGTGGCTACACCTTC
>NA|TRBV9|NA|TRBJ2-1
CASSVNNRVAVGSEQFF
TGTGCCAGCAGCGTAAATAATAGGGTAGCGGTGGGGAGTGAGCAGTTCTTC
>TRBD2|TRBV6-1|NA|TRBJ2-1
CASSEEDTPSGGEQFF
TGTGCCAGCAGTGAAGAGGACACCCCCTCGGGGGGTGAGCAGTTCTTC
>NA|TRBV5-4|NA|TRBJ2-1
CASSYSGKSNEQFF
TGTGCCAGCAGCTATTCGGGTAAAAGCAATGAGCAGTTCTTC
>TRBD1|TRBV5-1|NA|TRBJ1-1
CASSYGQGNTEAFF
TGCGCCAGCAGCTATGGACAGGGGAACACTGAAGCTTTCTTT
>TRBD1|TRBV29-1|NA|TRBJ2-7
CSVRGGQGADSYEQYF
TGCAGCGTGAGGGGTGGACAGGGCGCTGACTCCTACGAGCAGTACTTC
>NA|TRBV19|NA|TRBJ1-6
CATKTAGGFNSPLHF
TGTGCCACCAAGACTGCGGGGGGTTTTAATTCACCCCTCCACTTT
>TRBD1|TRBV7-2|NA|TRBJ1-4
CASSFARGSSNEKLFF
TGTGCCAGCAGCTTTGCCAGGGGGTCCTCTAATGAAAAACTGTTTTTT
>NA|TRBV7-9|NA|TRBJ2-5
CASNIPSSETQYF
TGTGCCAGCAATATTCCCAGTTCAGAGACCCAGTACTTC
>TRBD2|TRBV29-1|once|TRBJ2-1
CSVATSDSYNEQFF
TGCAGCGTTGCGACTAGCGACTCCTACAATGAGCAGTTCTTC
>NA|TRBV5-8|NA|TRBJ2-7
CASSKGTFYEQYF
TGTGCCAGCAGCAAGGGGACATTCTACGAGCAGTACTTC
>TRBD2|TRBV5-4|NA|TRBJ2-5
CASSGPLAGGNQETQYF
TGTGCCAGCAGCGGCCCACTAGCGGGGGGGAACCAAGAGACCCAGTACTTC
>TRBD1|TRBV5-4|NA|TRBJ1-1
CASSSGQGKLGTEAFF
TGTGCCAGCAGCAGTGGACAGGGAAAGTTGGGGACTGAAGCTTTCTTT
>NA|TRBV11-2|NA|TRBJ2-2
CASSFGSSGELFF
TGTGCCAGCAGCTTCGGGTCTTCCGGGGAGCTGTTTTTT
>NA|TRBV11-2|once|TRBJ2-7
CASSLVGLGAYEQYF
TGTGCCAGCAGCTTAGTGGGGCTAGGCGCCTACGAGCAGTACTTC
>NA|TRBV4-1|NA|TRBJ2-7
CASSQGGISYEQYF
TGCGCCAGCAGCCAAGGAGGGATCTCCTACGAGCAGTACTTC
>NA|TRBV5-1|NA|TRBJ2-5
CASSLVGAGETQYF
TGCGCCAGCAGCTTGGTAGGGGCCGGGGAGACCCAGTACTTC
>NA|TRBV11-2|NA|TRBJ2-3
CASSLRPGSTDTQYF
TGTGCCAGCAGCTTAAGGCCGGGGAGCACAGATACGCAGTATTTT
>TRBD1|TRBV5-1|NA|TRBJ2-5
CASSIGTGNRETQYF
TGCGCCAGCAGCATCGGGACAGGGAATCGAGAGACCCAGTACTTC
>NA|TRBV20-1|once|TRBJ1-1
CSARREAEAFF
TGCAGTGCTAGAAGGGAGGCTGAAGCTTTCTTT
>TRBD2|TRBV9|NA|TRBJ2-1
CASSVVSSGGGSSYNEQFF
TGTGCCAGCAGCGTAGTATCGAGCGGGGGAGGCAGCTCCTACAATGAGCAGTTCTTC